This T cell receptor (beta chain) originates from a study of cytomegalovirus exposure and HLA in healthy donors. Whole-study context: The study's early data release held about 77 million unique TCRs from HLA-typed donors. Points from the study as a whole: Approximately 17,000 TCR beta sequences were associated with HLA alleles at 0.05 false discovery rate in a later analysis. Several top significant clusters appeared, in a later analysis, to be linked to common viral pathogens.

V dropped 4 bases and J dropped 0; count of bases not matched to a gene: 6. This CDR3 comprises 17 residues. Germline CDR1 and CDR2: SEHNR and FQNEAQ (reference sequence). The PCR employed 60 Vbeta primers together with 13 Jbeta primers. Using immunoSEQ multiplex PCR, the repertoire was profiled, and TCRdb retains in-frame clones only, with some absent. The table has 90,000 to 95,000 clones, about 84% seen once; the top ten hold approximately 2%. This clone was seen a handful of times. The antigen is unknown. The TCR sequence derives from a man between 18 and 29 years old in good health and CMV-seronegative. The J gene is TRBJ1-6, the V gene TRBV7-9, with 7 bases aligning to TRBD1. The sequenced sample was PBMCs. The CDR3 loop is CASSSGDRYSYNSPLHF. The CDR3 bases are TGTGCCAGCAGCTCAGGGGACAGATACTCCTATAATTCACCCCTCCACTTT.